This T cell receptor (beta chain) came from a study of T cells in Graves' hyperthyroidism and ophthalmopathy. This clonotype was counted many times. Amplified regions were TCR beta CDR3 sequences from RNA transcripts. The primer set for the first-round RT-PCR of the TCR CDR3 was HTBI. MiXCR, run by TCRdb on the multiplex PCR reads, gives a single entry per CDR3 protein. The data show about 250,000 distinct CDR3 sequences, with 12% to 15% seen just once and roughly 30% held by the top ten. Trimming took 6 bases from V and 5 from J; bases not matched to a gene: 11. This CDR3 comprises 15 residues. The V gene's germline CDR1 is MNHNS and CDR2 SASEGT.

The material sequenced was blood. This sequence joins TRBV6-1 and TRBJ2-3; 7 nucleotides align to TRBD2. The source of this sequence is a woman in her 50s with Graves' hyperthyroidism that later progressed to Graves' ophthalmopathy. The CDR3 nucleotides are TGTGCCAGCAGCCCTCGCGCGGGAGTGGGAGATACGCAGTATTTT. Translation: CASSPRAGVGDTQYF.